This TCR beta chain stems from a study of blood T cell repertoires in COVID-19. In the study overall: Specimens from acute and convalescent COVID-19 originated in the United States, Italy and Spain.

This clone was observed once. The germline CDR1 and CDR2 sequences are KGHDR and SFDVKD. The CDR3 covers 13 residues. The ends lost 9 bases at V and 7 bases at J; junction bases unmatched: 9. Original data processing: Researchers report that nucleated cell counts were estimated from reference gene primer amplification. The method was immunoSEQ multiplex PCR; TCRdb's version includes in-frame clones alone and lacks a portion of them. V, J and clone size were drawn from that table, and D and trimming were deduced from the DNA. The sample records around 100,000 clones, about 90% being singletons. The clonotype was recovered from a man aged 30 to 39 in a cohort sampled during active COVID-19. The chain recombines TRBV24-1 with TRBJ1-2; 8 bases align to TRBD1. Sequenced material: peripheral blood. CDR3 bases: TGTGCCACCGGAAGCGGACAGGGCTCTGGCTACACCTTC. It specifies CATGSGQGSGYTF.